This entry concerns a single T cell receptor (beta chain). The antigen is undetermined. A sample-barcoded 5' primer and a J-beta primer mix were used in a second PCR of roughly 7 to 12 cycles. MiXCR was run by TCRdb on the 5' RACE reads, yielding one entry per CDR3 protein. In the table there are 1.5 million to 2 million distinct CDR3 sequences, roughly 27% of which are singletons. The data stem from a study of blood T cells in healthy people across ages. Losses at the gene ends were 7 bases for V and 5 bases for J; bases not matched to a gene: 14. The length of the CDR3 is 16 residues. CDR1 DFQATT and CDR2 SNEGSKA come from the germline V gene (reference sequence). Study-level points and caveats: As age increased, TCR beta diversity per million T cells fell in a roughly linear fashion.

What was sequenced was blood. The chain combines TRBV20-1 with TRBJ2-7; 13 bases agree with TRBD2. The receptor was isolated from a woman aged 25-40 years in good health. The CDR3 spells CSVTGWGLAGLDEQYF. The CDR3 nucleotides are TGCAGTGTTACTGGTTGGGGACTAGCGGGGCTGGACGAGCAGTACTTC.